A selection of T cell receptor beta chains follows, all from one sample in a study of beta chain features in type 1 diabetes. Method: immunoSEQ multiplex PCR; TCRdb's copy keeps in-frame clones and lacks some. The sample records some 360,000 clones, over 9% being singletons. The specimen sequenced was central memory CD4+ T cells from blood. These receptors originate from a man aged 25 to 40 with type 1 diabetes. Both conserved end residues are part of each CDR3. D genes are given only for firm matches. A clone size is listed for some rows: how often the clone was seen (once, few, many), or a class if it is expanded.

CDR3 length	V gene	clone size	D gene	J gene	CDR3 protein	CDR3 DNA
13	TRBV7-9	many	NA	TRBJ2-2	CASSLGLWGELFF	TGTGCCAGCAGCTTGGGCCTCTGGGGGGAGCTGTTTTTT
15	TRBV9	NA	NA	TRBJ2-2	CASSVAGPNEGELFF	TGTGCCAGCAGCGTAGCTGGGCCCAACGAGGGGGAGCTGTTTTTT
16	TRBV7-9	few	NA	TRBJ2-1	CASSQDPTSSYNEQFF	TGCGCCAGCAGCCAAGATCCGACTAGCTCCTACAATGAGCAGTTCTTC
13	TRBV6-5	few	NA	TRBJ1-2	CASRENRDYGYTF	TGTGCCAGCAGGGAGAACAGGGACTATGGCTACACCTTC
13	TRBV29-1	NA	NA	TRBJ2-2	CSADRDNTGELFF	TGCAGCGCCGACAGAGACAACACCGGGGAGCTGTTTTTT
16	TRBV7-6	NA	NA	TRBJ2-3	CASNLLGAGATDTQYF	TGTGCCAGCAACCTCCTAGGGGCCGGAGCCACAGATACGCAGTATTTT
16	TRBV7-2	few	NA	TRBJ2-7	CASSPAALLFGNEQYF	TGTGCCAGCAGCCCAGCTGCCCTATTATTTGGGAACGAGCAGTACTTC
16	TRBV30	few	NA	TRBJ1-1	CAWSVPRTSRNTEAFF	TGTGCCTGGAGTGTACCCCGGACTAGCAGGAACACTGAAGCTTTCTTT
13	TRBV28	NA	NA	TRBJ2-2	CASLTQNTGELFF	TGTGCCAGCCTGACACAGAACACCGGGGAGCTGTTTTTT
14	TRBV7-2	NA	TRBD1	TRBJ1-2	CASSLGQGTGGYTF	TGTGCCAGCAGCTTAGGACAGGGAACGGGTGGCTACACCTTC
18	TRBV5-6	NA	TRBD1	TRBJ1-5	CASSLLRLRDRGNQPQHF	TGTGCCAGCAGCTTGTTACGTCTTCGGGACAGGGGGAATCAGCCCCAGCATTTT
14	TRBV14	many	NA	TRBJ2-4	CASSPASRGDIQYF	TGTGCCAGCAGCCCGGCGAGCAGGGGTGACATTCAGTACTTC
14	TRBV28	few	TRBD2	TRBJ2-7	CASSLLAGGYEQYF	TGTGCCAGCAGTTTATTGGCGGGAGGCTACGAGCAGTACTTC
12	TRBV13	NA	NA	TRBJ2-7	CASSLSSGWQYF	TGTGCCAGCAGCTTAAGTTCAGGGTGGCAGTACTTC
14	TRBV29-1	many	NA	TRBJ2-7	CSGGGGFPSYEQYF	TGCAGCGGCGGGGGCGGGTTTCCCTCCTACGAGCAGTACTTC
15	TRBV29-1	NA	TRBD1	TRBJ2-2	CSVPGTGGAIGELFF	TGCAGCGTACCAGGGACAGGGGGCGCAATCGGGGAGCTGTTTTTT